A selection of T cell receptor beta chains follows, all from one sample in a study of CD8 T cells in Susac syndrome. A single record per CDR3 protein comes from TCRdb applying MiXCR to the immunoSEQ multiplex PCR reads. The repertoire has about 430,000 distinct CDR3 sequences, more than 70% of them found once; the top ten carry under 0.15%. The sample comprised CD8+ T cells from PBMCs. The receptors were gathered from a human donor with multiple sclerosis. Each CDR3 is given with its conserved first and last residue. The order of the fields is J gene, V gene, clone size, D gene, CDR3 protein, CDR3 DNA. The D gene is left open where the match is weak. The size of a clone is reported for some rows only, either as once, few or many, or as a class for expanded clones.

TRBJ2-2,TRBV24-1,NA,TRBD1,CATSDPGTGDSGELFF,TGTGCCACCAGTGACCCCGGGACAGGGGATTCCGGGGAGCTGTTTTTT
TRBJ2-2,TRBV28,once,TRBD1,CASSSNPGQGSTGELFF,TGTGCCAGCAGTTCGAACCCCGGACAGGGGAGTACCGGGGAGCTGTTTTTT
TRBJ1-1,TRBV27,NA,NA,CASRDPPEAFF,TGTGCCAGCCGAGACCCGCCTGAAGCTTTCTTT
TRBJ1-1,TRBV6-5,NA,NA,CASSYSYSGRMNTEAFF,TGTGCCAGCAGTTACTCGTATTCGGGCAGGATGAACACTGAAGCTTTCTTT
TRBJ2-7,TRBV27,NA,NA,CASSLSPAPPYYEQYF,TGTGCCAGCAGCCTCTCCCCAGCTCCGCCATACTACGAGCAGTACTTC
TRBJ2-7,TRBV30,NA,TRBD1,CAWGTGGSYEQYF,TGTGCCTGGGGGACAGGGGGGTCCTACGAGCAGTACTTC
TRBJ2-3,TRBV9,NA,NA,CASSVEGLDTQYF,TGTGCCAGCAGCGTAGAAGGACTAGATACGCAGTATTTT
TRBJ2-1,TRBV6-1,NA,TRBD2,CASSEVAQLAETYNEQFF,TGTGCCAGCAGTGAAGTGGCTCAGCTAGCGGAGACCTACAATGAGCAGTTCTTC
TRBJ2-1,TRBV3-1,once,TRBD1,CASSQPPARGPYNEQFF,TGTGCCAGCAGCCAGCCCCCGGCCAGGGGGCCCTACAATGAGCAGTTCTTC
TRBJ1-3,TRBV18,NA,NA,CASSGDTSGNTIYF,TGTGCCAGCTCAGGGGATACCTCTGGAAACACCATATATTTT
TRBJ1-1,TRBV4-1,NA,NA,CASSQDSGVEAFF,TGCGCCAGCAGCCAAGATAGTGGGGTAGAAGCTTTCTTT
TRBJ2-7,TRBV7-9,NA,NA,CASSPGVLEQYF,TGTGCCAGCAGCCCCGGAGTACTCGAGCAGTACTTC
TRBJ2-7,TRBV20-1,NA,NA,CSARDTRHRSTYEQYF,TGCAGTGCTAGAGATACCCGGCACCGGAGTACCTACGAGCAGTACTTC
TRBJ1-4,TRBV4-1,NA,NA,CASSQDPGGEKLFF,TGCGCCAGCAGCCAAGATCCAGGAGGGGAAAAACTGTTTTTT
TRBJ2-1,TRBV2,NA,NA,CASLARANGEQFF,TGTGCCAGCCTCGCCAGGGCAAATGGTGAGCAGTTCTTC
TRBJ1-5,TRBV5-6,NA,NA,CASSLGVDRRNQPQHF,TGTGCCAGCAGCTTGGGTGTAGACAGACGCAATCAGCCCCAGCATTTT
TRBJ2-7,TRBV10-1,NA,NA,CASSEWGADEQYF,TGCGCCAGCAGTGAATGGGGTGCCGACGAGCAGTACTTC
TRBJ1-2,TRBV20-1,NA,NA,CSAREAVFYGYTF,TGCAGTGCTAGAGAGGCAGTTTTTTATGGCTACACCTTC
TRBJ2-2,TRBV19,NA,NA,CASSILPGTSPANTGELFF,TGTGCCAGTAGTATCTTGCCGGGGACTTCTCCAGCGAACACCGGGGAGCTGTTTTTT
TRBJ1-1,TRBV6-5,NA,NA,CASSYSRGMNTEAFF,TGTGCCAGCAGTTACTCCAGGGGTATGAACACTGAAGCTTTCTTT
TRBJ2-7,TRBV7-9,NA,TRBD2,CASSSIAGGEQYF,TGTGCCAGCAGCTCTATCGCGGGAGGGGAGCAGTACTTC
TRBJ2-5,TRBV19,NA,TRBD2,CASSPTLAGARPETQYF,TGTGCCAGTAGTCCAACACTAGCGGGGGCCCGGCCGGAGACCCAGTACTTC
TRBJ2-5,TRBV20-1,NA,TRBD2,CSARAPGLAGGAPSETQYF,TGCAGTGCTAGAGCACCGGGACTAGCGGGCGGAGCACCTTCAGAGACCCAGTACTTC
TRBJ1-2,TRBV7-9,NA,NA,CASSFGDSPLTF,TGTGCCAGCAGCTTCGGAGACAGCCCCCTCACCTTC
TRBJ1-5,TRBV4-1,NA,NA,CASSLDGDQPQHF,TGCGCCAGCAGCCTTGATGGGGATCAGCCCCAGCATTTT
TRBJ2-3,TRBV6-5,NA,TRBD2,CASSYGATASGTDTQYF,TGTGCCAGCAGTTACGGAGCGACGGCTAGCGGTACAGATACGCAGTATTTT
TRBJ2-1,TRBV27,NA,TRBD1,CASSLPGQISYNEQFF,TGTGCCAGCAGTTTACCGGGACAGATCTCCTACAATGAGCAGTTCTTC
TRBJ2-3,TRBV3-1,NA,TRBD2,CASSQVLAGRTDTQYF,TGTGCCAGCAGCCAAGTGTTAGCGGGACGCACAGATACGCAGTATTTT
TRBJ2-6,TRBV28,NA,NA,CASSSGSANVLTF,TGTGCCAGCTCTTCCGGGTCTGCCAACGTCCTGACTTTC
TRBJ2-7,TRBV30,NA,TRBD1,CAWSALGQGAEYEQYF,TGTGCCTGGAGTGCCCTGGGACAGGGGGCTGAATACGAGCAGTACTTC
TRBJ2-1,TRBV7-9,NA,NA,CASSTTATGNEGTNEQFF,TGTGCCAGCAGCACAACAGCTACAGGGAACGAGGGTACCAATGAGCAGTTCTTC
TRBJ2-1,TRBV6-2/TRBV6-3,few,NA,CASSLGLHNEQFF,TGTGCCAGCAGCCTAGGACTCCACAATGAGCAGTTCTTC
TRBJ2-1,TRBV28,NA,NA,CASSLGETMVYEQFF,TGTGCCAGCAGTTTAGGTGAGACTATGGTGTATGAGCAGTTCTTC
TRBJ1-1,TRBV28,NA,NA,CASRGVGGNTEAFF,TGTGCCAGCCGAGGGGTCGGGGGGAACACTGAAGCTTTCTTT
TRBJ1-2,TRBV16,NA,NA,CASSQSVGLWDGYTF,TGTGCCAGCAGCCAATCGGTGGGTTTGTGGGATGGCTACACCTTC
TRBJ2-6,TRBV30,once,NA,CAWSLGAGANVLTF,TGTGCCTGGAGCCTAGGGGCTGGGGCCAACGTCCTGACTTTC
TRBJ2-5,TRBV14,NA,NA,CASSQELRDTKETQYF,TGTGCCAGCAGCCAAGAACTGCGGGACACCAAAGAGACCCAGTACTTC
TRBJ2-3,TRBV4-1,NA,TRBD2,CASSQDVVAGGFTDTQYF,TGCGCCAGCAGCCAAGATGTAGTGGCGGGAGGGTTCACAGATACGCAGTATTTT
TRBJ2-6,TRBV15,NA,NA,CATSRTARSSGANVLTF,TGTGCCACCAGTAGGACAGCTCGTTCCTCTGGGGCCAACGTCCTGACTTTC
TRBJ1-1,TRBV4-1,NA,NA,CASSQEGGFGKMNTEAFF,TGCGCCAGCAGCCAAGAGGGGGGCTTTGGAAAGATGAACACTGAAGCTTTCTTT
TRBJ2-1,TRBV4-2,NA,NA,CASSQVEREWSLDNEQFF,TGTGCCAGCAGCCAAGTGGAACGGGAGTGGTCCCTCGACAATGAGCAGTTCTTC
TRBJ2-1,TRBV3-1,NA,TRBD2,CASSKGLAGGSYNEQFF,TGTGCCAGCAGCAAAGGTCTAGCGGGAGGCTCCTACAATGAGCAGTTCTTC
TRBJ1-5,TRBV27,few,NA,CASSFNNQPQHF,TGTGCCAGCAGTTTTAACAATCAGCCCCAGCATTTT
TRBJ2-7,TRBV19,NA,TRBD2,CASSIPGGEQYF,TGTGCCAGTAGTATCCCGGGGGGCGAGCAGTACTTC
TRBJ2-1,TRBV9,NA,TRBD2,CASSVPGLAGSNEQFF,TGTGCCAGCAGCGTGCCCGGACTAGCGGGATCGAATGAGCAGTTCTTC
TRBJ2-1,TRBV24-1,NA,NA,CATSESDYNEQFF,TGTGCCACCAGTGAATCAGATTACAATGAGCAGTTCTTC
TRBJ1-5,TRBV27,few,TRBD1,CASRPGTANQPQHF,TGTGCCAGCAGGCCCGGGACAGCCAATCAGCCCCAGCATTTT
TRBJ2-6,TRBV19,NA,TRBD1,CASRWSDRATLSGANVLTF,TGTGCCAGTAGATGGTCCGACAGGGCGACCCTCTCTGGGGCCAACGTCCTGACTTTC
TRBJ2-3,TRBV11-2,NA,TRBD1,CASSTPVGQFDYTQYF,TGTGCCAGCAGCACCCCCGTGGGACAGTTTGACTATACGCAGTATTTT
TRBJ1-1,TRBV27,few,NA,CASSVLGNTEAFF,TGTGCCAGCAGTGTATTAGGGAACACTGAAGCTTTCTTT
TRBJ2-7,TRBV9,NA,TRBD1,CASSVKTGGYEQYF,TGTGCCAGCAGCGTCAAGACAGGGGGCTACGAGCAGTACTTC
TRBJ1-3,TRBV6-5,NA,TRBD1,CASSRQGEKANTIYF,TGTGCCAGCAGCCGACAGGGTGAAAAGGCAAACACCATATATTTT
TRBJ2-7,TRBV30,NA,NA,CAWSGAATQYEQYF,TGTGCCTGGAGTGGGGCGGCCACTCAATACGAGCAGTACTTC
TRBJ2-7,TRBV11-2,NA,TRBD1,CASSLTGFSYEQYF,TGTGCCAGCAGTTTGACAGGGTTCTCCTACGAGCAGTACTTC
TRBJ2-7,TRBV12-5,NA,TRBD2,CASGMSQGLAYKYEQYF,TGTGCTAGTGGCATGAGCCAGGGACTAGCATATAAATACGAGCAGTACTTC
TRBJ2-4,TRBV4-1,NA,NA,CASRQQGTKNIQYF,TGCGCCAGCAGACAGCAGGGGACCAAAAACATTCAGTACTTC
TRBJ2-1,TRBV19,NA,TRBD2,CASSIQLAGNEQFF,TGTGCCAGTAGTATTCAACTAGCGGGAAATGAGCAGTTCTTC